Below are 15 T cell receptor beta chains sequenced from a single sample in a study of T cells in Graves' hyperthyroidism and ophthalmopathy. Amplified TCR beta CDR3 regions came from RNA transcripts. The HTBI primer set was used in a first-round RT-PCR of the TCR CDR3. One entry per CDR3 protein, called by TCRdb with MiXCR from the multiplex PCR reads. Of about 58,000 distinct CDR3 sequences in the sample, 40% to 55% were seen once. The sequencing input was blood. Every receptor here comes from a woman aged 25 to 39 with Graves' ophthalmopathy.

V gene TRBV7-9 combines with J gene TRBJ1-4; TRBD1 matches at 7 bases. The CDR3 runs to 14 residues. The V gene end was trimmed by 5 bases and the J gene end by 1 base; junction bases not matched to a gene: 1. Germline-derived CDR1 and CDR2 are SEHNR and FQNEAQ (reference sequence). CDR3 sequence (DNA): TGTGCCAGCAGCCCAGGGGGAACTAATGAAAAACTGTTTTTT. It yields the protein CASSPGGTNEKLFF.

The CDR3 protein is CATSSLRQDYGYTF. CDR3 nucleotide sequence: TGTGCCACCAGCAGCCTAAGACAGGACTATGGCTACACCTTC. The chain joins TRBV15 to TRBJ1-2; TRBD1 is a possible D gene (6 bases). Germline values: CDR1 LNHNV, CDR2 YYDKDF (reference sequence). The CDR3 extends over 14 amino acids. V shed 3 bases and J shed 3 bases, with 11 bases lying between them.

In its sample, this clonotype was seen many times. CDR3 DNA: TGTGCCAGCACGGTAGCGGGGGTCACAGATACGCAGTATTTT. This gives the protein CASTVAGVTDTQYF. The V and J genes are TRBV9 and TRBJ2-3; 9 bases line up with TRBD2. Unmatched junction bases numbered 4, after V lost 6 bases and J lost 2 bases. CDR1 and CDR2 from the germline V gene are SGDLS and YYNGEE. The CDR3 has 14 residues.

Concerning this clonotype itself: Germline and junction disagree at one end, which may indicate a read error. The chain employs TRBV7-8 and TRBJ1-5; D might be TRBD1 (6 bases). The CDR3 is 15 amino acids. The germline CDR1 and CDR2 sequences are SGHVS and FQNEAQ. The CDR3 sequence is CASSVRTARNQPHHF. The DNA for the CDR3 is TGTGCCAGCAGCGTCAGGACAGCCCGAAATCAGCCCCATCATTTT.

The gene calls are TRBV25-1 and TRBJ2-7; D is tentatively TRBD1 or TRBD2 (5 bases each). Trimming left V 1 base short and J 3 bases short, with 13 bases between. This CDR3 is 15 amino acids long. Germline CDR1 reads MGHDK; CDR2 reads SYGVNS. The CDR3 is CASSEFGTDRYEQYF. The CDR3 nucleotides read TGTGCCAGCAGTGAATTTGGGACGGACCGCTACGAGCAGTACTTC.

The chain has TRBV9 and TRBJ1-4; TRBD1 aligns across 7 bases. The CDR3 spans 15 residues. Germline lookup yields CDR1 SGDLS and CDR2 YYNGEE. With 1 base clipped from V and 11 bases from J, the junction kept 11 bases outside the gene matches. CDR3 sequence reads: CASSVPGQIIEKLFF. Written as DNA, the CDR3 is TGTGCCAGCAGCGTACCGGGACAGATAATCGAGAAACTGTTTTTT.

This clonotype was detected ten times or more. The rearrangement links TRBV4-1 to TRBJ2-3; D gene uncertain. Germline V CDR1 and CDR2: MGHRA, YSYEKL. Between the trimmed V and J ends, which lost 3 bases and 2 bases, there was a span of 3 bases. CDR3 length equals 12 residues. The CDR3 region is CASSHATDTQYF. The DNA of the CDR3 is TGCGCCAGCAGCCACGCCACAGATACGCAGTATTTT.

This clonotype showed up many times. The CDR3 loop reads CASSQPGLSNTEAFF. CDR3 bases: TGCGCCAGCAGCCAACCGGGACTGTCGAACACTGAAGCTTTCTTT. This chain joins TRBV4-1 and TRBJ1-1, with TRBD1 as a possible D gene (5 bases). Germline lookup yields CDR1 MGHRA and CDR2 YSYEKL. The CDR3 contains 15 residues. V gave up 2 bases and J gave up 1 base, with 11 bases separating them.

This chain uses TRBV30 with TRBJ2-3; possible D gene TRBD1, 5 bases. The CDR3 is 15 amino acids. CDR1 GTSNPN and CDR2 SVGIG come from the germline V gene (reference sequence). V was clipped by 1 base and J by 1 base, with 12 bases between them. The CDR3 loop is CAWSGGAPGTDTQYF. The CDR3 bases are TGTGCCTGGAGTGGTGGGGCGCCGGGCACAGATACGCAGTATTTT.

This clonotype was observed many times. The CDR3 is CASSQSSSGTDTQYF. CDR3 coding DNA: TGCGCCAGCAGCCAAAGTTCCTCTGGCACAGATACGCAGTATTTT. This chain connects TRBV4-1 to TRBJ2-3; D uncertain. Trimming cost V 2 bases and J 1 base, with 10 bases left between them. The CDR3 is made up of 15 amino acids. CDR1 is MGHRA and CDR2 is YSYEKL in the germline V gene.

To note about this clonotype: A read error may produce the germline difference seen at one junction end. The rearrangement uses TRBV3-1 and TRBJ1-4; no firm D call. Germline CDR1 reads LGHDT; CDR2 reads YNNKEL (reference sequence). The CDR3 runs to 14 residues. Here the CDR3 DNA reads TGTGCCAGCAGCCAGTCTAGAATTACTGAAAAACTGCTTTTT. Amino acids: CASSQSRITEKLLF.

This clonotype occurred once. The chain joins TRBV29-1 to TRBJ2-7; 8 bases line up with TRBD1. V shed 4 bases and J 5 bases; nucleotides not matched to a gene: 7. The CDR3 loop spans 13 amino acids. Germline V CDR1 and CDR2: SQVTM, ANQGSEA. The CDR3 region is CSVVAGGSHEQYF. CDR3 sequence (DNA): TGCAGCGTTGTGGCAGGGGGCTCTCACGAGCAGTACTTC.

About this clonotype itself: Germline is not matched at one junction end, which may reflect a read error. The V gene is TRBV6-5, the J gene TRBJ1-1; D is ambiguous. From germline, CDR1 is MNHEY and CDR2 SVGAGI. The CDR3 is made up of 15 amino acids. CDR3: CAGSFGGSPSTEAFF. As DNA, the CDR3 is TGTGCCGGCAGTTTCGGTGGCAGTCCGAGCACTGAAGCTTTCTTT.

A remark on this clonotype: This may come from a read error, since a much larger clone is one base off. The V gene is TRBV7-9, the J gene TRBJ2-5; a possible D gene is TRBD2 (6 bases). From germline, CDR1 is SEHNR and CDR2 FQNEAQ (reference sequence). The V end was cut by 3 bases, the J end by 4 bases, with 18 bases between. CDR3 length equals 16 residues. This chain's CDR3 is CASSFVLEGLGETQYF. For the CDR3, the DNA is TGTGCCAGCAGCTTTGTCCTGGAGGGGCTAGGAGAGACCCAGTACTTC.

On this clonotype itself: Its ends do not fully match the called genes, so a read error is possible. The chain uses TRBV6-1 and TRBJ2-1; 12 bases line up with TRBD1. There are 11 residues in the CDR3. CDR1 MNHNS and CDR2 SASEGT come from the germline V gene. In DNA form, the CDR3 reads TGTGCCAGCAGCGATGCCGGGACAGGGGGCTTT. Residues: CASSDAGTGGF.